This T cell receptor (beta chain) was captured by sequencing in a study of response to subunit inactivated influenza vaccine. This clonotype was counted a few times. Its specificity is unknown. TCRdb re-analysed the RT-PCR reads in MiXCR, keeping a single row per CDR3 protein. This table has roughly 570,000 distinct CDR3 sequences, less than 15% appearing once. V was pared by 0 bases and J by 2 bases, with 3 bases of the junction left unmatched. The CDR3 runs 17 residues. CDR1 MNHEY and CDR2 SVGEGT come from the germline V gene. Study results and limitations: New T cells are recruited in small numbers by each seasonal influenza vaccination, according to the authors' suggestion.

This chain uses TRBV6-2 or TRBV6-3 with TRBJ2-1; 11 bases line up with TRBD2. This receptor was identified in a man aged 45-65 years who received an inactivated influenza vaccine. Sample: PBMCs from blood, taken 12 days after vaccination. The CDR3 is CASSYSETSGAYNEQFF. In nucleotides, the CDR3 is TGTGCCAGCAGTTACTCCGAGACTAGCGGGGCCTACAATGAGCAGTTCTTC.